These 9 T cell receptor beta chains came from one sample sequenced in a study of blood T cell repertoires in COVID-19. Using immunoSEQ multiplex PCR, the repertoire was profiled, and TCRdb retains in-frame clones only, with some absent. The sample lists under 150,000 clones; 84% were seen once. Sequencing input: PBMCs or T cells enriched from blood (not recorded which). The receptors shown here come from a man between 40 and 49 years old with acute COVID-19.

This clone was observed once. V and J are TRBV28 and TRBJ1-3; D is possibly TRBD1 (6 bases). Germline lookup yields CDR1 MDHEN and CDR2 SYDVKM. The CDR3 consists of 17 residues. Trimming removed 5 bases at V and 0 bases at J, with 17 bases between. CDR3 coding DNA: TGTGCCAGCAGTCCCGCAGGGGACCTGAGCTCTGGAAACACCATATATTTT. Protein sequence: CASSPAGDLSSGNTIYF.

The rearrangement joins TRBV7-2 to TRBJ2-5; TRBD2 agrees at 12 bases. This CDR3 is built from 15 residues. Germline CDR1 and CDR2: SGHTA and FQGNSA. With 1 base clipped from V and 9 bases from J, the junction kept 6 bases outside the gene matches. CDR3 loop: CASSLGASGGAAQYF. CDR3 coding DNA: TGTGCCAGCAGCTTAGGGGCTAGCGGGGGGGCGGCCCAGTACTTC.

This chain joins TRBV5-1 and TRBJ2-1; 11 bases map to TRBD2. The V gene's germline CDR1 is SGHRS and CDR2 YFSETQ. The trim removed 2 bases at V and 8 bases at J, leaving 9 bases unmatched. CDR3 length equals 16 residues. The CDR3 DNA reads TGCGCCAGCAGCTTACTAGCGGGGGTATACAATGATGAGCAGTTCTTC. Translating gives CASSLLAGVYNDEQFF.

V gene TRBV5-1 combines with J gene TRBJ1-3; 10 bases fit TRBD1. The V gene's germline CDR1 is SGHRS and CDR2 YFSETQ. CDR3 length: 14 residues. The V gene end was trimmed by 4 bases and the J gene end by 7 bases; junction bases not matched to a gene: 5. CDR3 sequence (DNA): TGCGCCAGCAGCCTTGGGACAGGGGTTAACACCATATATTTT. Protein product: CASSLGTGVNTIYF.

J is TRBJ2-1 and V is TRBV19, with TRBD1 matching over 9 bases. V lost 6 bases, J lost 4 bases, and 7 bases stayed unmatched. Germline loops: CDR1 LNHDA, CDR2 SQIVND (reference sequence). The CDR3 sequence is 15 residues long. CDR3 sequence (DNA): TGTGCCAGTAGCTTACCGGGACAGGGATACAATGAGCAGTTCTTC. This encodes CASSLPGQGYNEQFF.

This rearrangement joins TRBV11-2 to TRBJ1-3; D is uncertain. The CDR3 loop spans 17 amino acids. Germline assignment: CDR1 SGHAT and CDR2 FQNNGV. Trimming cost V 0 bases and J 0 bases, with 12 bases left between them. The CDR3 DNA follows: TGTGCCAGCAGCTTAGATCGGGGTTCGACCTCTGGAAACACCATATATTTT. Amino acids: CASSLDRGSTSGNTIYF.

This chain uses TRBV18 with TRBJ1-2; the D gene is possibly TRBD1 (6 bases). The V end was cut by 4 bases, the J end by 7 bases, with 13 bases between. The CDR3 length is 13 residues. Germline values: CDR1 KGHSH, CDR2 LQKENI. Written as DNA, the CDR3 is TGTGCCAGCTCACTAACAGGGTCCTTTGGCTACACCTTC. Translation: CASSLTGSFGYTF.

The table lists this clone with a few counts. Written as DNA, the CDR3 is TGTGCCAGCAGCCCGGACAGGACTAACTATGGCTACACCTTC. Protein sequence: CASSPDRTNYGYTF. This rearrangement joins TRBV7-8 to TRBJ1-2; TRBD1 aligns across 7 bases. The CDR3 spans 14 residues. With 5 bases clipped from V and 0 bases from J, the junction kept 3 bases outside the gene matches. Germline V lookup: CDR1 SGHVS, CDR2 FQNEAQ.

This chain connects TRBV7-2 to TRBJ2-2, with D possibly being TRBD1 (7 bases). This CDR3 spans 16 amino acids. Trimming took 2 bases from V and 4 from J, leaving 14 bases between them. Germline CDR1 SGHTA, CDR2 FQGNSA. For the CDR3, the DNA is TGTGCCAGCAGCTTACGCGGAGGGGGCCCCACCGGGGAGCTGTTTTTT. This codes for CASSLRGGGPTGELFF. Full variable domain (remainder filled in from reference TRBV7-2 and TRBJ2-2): GAGVSQSPSNKVTEKGKDVELRCDPISGHTALYWYRQSLGQGLEFLIYFQGNSAPDKSGLPSDRFSAERTGGSVSTLTIQRTQQEDSAVYLCASSLRGGGPTGELFFGEGSRLTVL.